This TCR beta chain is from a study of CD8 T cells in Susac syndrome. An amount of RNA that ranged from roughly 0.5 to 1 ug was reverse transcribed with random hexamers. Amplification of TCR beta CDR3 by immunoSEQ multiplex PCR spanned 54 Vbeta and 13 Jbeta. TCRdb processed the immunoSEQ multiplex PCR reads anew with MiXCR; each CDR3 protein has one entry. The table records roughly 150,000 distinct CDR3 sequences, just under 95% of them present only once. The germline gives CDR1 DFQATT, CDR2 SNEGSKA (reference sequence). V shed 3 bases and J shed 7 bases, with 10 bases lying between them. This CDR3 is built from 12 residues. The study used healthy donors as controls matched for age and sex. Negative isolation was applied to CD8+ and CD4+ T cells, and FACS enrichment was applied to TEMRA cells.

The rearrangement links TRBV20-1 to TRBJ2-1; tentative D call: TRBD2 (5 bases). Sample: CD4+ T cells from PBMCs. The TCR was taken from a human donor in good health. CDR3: CSASPPGNEQFF. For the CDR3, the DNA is TGCAGTGCTAGTCCGCCGGGGAATGAGCAGTTCTTC.